These 22 T cell receptor beta chains share one sample of origin, sequenced in a study of blood T cell repertoires in COVID-19. The repertoire was sequenced with immunoSEQ multiplex PCR; TCRdb's copy has only in-frame clones and lacks some. The data show 150,000 to 200,000 clones, with 80% to 90% seen just once and over 9.5% held by the top ten. Sequenced input: PBMCs or T cells enriched from blood (not recorded which). All receptors derive from a middle-aged man who had recovered from COVID-19.

The chain combines TRBV27 with TRBJ1-3; D may be TRBD1 (6 bases). V was trimmed by 4 bases and J by 2 bases, leaving 9 bases between them. The CDR3 is 14 residues long. Germline loops: CDR1 MNHEY, CDR2 SMNVEV (reference sequence). CDR3 protein: CASSSGAAGNTIYF. The CDR3 nucleotides read TGTGCCAGCAGTTCAGGGGCAGCTGGAAACACCATATATTTT.

The J gene is TRBJ1-6, the V gene TRBV4-2; the match to TRBD1 covers 12 bases. Trimming took 7 bases from V and 0 from J; bases not matched to a gene: 25. The CDR3 loop spans 24 amino acids. Looked up from germline, CDR1 is LGHNA and CDR2 is YNFKEQ. CDR3 nucleotides: TGTGCCAGCACCCCGATGCAATCCCGGGACAGGGGGCCGAGCATGAACTCCTATAATTCACCCCTCCACTTT. Amino acids: CASTPMQSRDRGPSMNSYNSPLHF.

The table lists this clone with a count of one. The chain employs TRBV7-9 and TRBJ2-7, with no clear D. From germline, CDR1 is SEHNR and CDR2 FQNEAQ (reference sequence). The CDR3 totals 14 residues. The germline V and J ends were trimmed by 1 base and 2 bases, with 9 bases remaining between them. CDR3 bases: TGTGCCAGCAGCTTAGGGCAGAATGCCTACGAGCAGTACGTC. Translation gives CASSLGQNAYEQYV.

This chain uses TRBV4-2 with TRBJ2-1; D possibly corresponds to TRBD2 (6 bases). The V end lost 0 bases, the J end lost 4 bases, and 10 bases lay between the germline ends. Germline V lookup: CDR1 LGHNA, CDR2 YNFKEQ. This CDR3 has 15 amino acids. CDR3 DNA: TGTGCCAGCAGCCAAGAGCGGGATCCGTACAATGAGCAGTTCTTC. It codes for CASSQERDPYNEQFF.

This clone has just a few counts. The chain is built from TRBV3-1 (or the pseudogene TRBV3-2) and TRBJ1-1, with D perhaps TRBD1 (5 bases). V was trimmed by 0 bases and J by 9 bases, leaving 14 bases between them. Germline lookup yields CDR1 LGHDT and CDR2 YNNKEL (reference sequence). CDR3 size: 14 residues. CDR3 bases: TGTGCCAGCAGCCAAGATCTCTCCAGGGAAAAAGCTTTCTTT. This encodes CASSQDLSREKAFF.

The chain employs TRBV27 and TRBJ2-7, with TRBD2 identical over 9 bases. The CDR3 covers 13 residues. The germline CDR1 and CDR2 sequences are MNHEY and SMNVEV (reference sequence). V gave up 5 bases and J gave up 6 bases; unmatched junction bases: 5. DNA of the CDR3: TGTGCCAGCAGTCAAGGCGGGAGGGCCGAGCAGTACGTC. Protein product: CASSQGGRAEQYV.

The rearrangement links TRBV5-1 to TRBJ1-6, with 8 positions matching TRBD1. This CDR3 is built from 16 residues. V lost 3 bases and J lost 7; bases outside the gene matches: 9. Germline V lookup: CDR1 SGHRS, CDR2 YFSETQ. CDR3 coding DNA: TGCGCCAGCAGCTCATACAGGGGGACTTACAATTCACCCCTCCACTTT. Protein: CASSSYRGTYNSPLHF. The whole variable domain, remainder taken from reference TRBV5-1 and TRBJ1-6, is KAGVTQTPRYLIKTRGQQVTLSCSPISGHRSVSWYQQTPGQGLQFLFEYFSETQRNKGNFPGRFSGRQFSNSRSEMNVSTLELGDSALYLCASSSYRGTYNSPLHFGNGTRLTVT.

The chain is built from TRBV19 and TRBJ2-2, with D possibly matching TRBD2 (6 bases). The CDR3 covers 13 residues. Germline values: CDR1 LNHDA, CDR2 SQIVND (reference sequence). V was trimmed by 3 bases and J by 7 bases, leaving 9 bases between them. CDR3 sequence (DNA): TGTGCCAGTAGTATTACGGAGGGCGGGGAGCTGTTTTTT. This sequence encodes CASSITEGGELFF.

This rearrangement joins TRBV14 to TRBJ2-7, with 7 bases lining up with TRBD1. The CDR3 spans 16 residues. Germline values: CDR1 SGHDN, CDR2 FVKESK. Trimming took 1 base from V and 2 from J; bases not matched to a gene: 8. CDR3 region: CASSQAIGTVTYEQYF. As DNA, the CDR3 is TGTGCCAGCAGCCAAGCGATCGGGACAGTAACCTACGAGCAGTACTTC.

The CDR3 protein is CASSYDPGGQETQYF. The CDR3 DNA is TGTGCCAGCAGTTACGATCCAGGGGGCCAAGAGACCCAGTACTTC. V usage is TRBV6-5 and J usage is TRBJ2-5; 7 bases are shared with TRBD1. With V trimmed by 2 bases and J by 1 base, 4 bases remained unmatched. The CDR3 runs to 15 residues. The germline CDR1 and CDR2 sequences are MNHEY and SVGAGI.

This clone has only one observation. In nucleotides, the CDR3 is TGTGCCAGCAGCCCAGGACAGGGGTACGAAAAACTGTTTTTT. Amino acids: CASSPGQGYEKLFF. The V call is TRBV6-5, the J call TRBJ1-4; 9 bases are shared with TRBD1. From germline, CDR1 is MNHEY and CDR2 SVGAGI. This CDR3 is 14 amino acids long. Losses at the gene ends were 6 bases for V and 8 bases for J; bases not matched to a gene: 7.

This chain connects TRBV27 to TRBJ1-1; the D is unclear. Trimming took 2 bases from V and 7 from J, leaving 14 bases between them. CDR1 and CDR2 from the germline V gene are MNHEY and SMNVEV (reference sequence). CDR3 length: 14 amino acids. The CDR3 region has the DNA TGTGCCAGCAGTTTAGTAGGGCCCGAGGGTGAAGCTTTCTTT. It translates to CASSLVGPEGEAFF.

The DNA for the CDR3 is TGCGCCAGCAGCCCACGGGGACAGAGAAGCAATAGCAATCAGCCCCAGCATTTT. Its protein product is CASSPRGQRSNSNQPQHF. The chain couples TRBV4-1 to TRBJ1-5, with TRBD1 matching 7 bases. The germline V gene encodes CDR1 MGHRA and CDR2 YSYEKL. V was clipped by 4 bases and J by 0 bases; unmatched bases: 12. The CDR3 is 18 amino acids.

The chain carries TRBV11-2 and TRBJ1-2; possibly TRBD1 for D (6 bases). V was pared by 6 bases and J by 3 bases, with 11 bases between. CDR3 length: 13 residues. CDR1 and CDR2 from the germline V gene are SGHAT and FQNNGV. The CDR3 DNA reads TGTGCCAGCAGTCAGGGGCAAGACTATGGCTACACCTTC. Its protein product is CASSQGQDYGYTF.

The chain employs TRBV6-5 and TRBJ2-2, with TRBD2 identical over 7 bases. Germline CDR1 and CDR2: MNHEY and SVGAGI. With V trimmed by 1 base and J by 2 bases, 4 bases remained unmatched. There are 16 residues in the CDR3. In DNA, the CDR3 is TGTGCCAGCAGTTACTTTCCTAGCGGAAACACCGGGGAGCTGTTTTTT. Translation: CASSYFPSGNTGELFF.

The gene calls are TRBV2 and TRBJ2-5, with 7 bases matching TRBD2. The CDR3 contains 13 residues. Germline CDR1 reads SNHLY; CDR2 reads FYNNEI. Trimming cost V 6 bases and J 2 bases; bases outside gene matches: 3. The CDR3 DNA sequence: TGTGCCAGCAGGCCGGGACTACAAGAGACCCAGTACTTC. Amino acids: CASRPGLQETQYF.

V usage is TRBV6-5 and J usage is TRBJ2-1, with TRBD2 matching 11 bases. Germline values: CDR1 MNHEY, CDR2 SVGAGI. This CDR3 has 16 amino acids. After removal of 2 bases from V and 6 bases from J, the junction contained 6 bases not matched to a gene. CDR3 coding DNA: TGTGCCAGCAGTTACACTAGCGGGAGAACGGCCAATGAGCAGTTCTTC. This translates into CASSYTSGRTANEQFF.

J is TRBJ1-6 and V is TRBV6-5; possible D gene TRBD1, 5 bases. V was pared by 0 bases and J by 7 bases, with 10 bases between. The CDR3 runs to 15 residues. Germline lookup yields CDR1 MNHEY and CDR2 SVGAGI. CDR3 nucleotides: TGTGCCAGCAGTTACTCGAGAACAGGAAATTCACCCCTCCACTTT. It is translated as CASSYSRTGNSPLHF.

The chain combines TRBV5-1 with TRBJ1-3; D remains unclear. Germline CDR1 and CDR2: SGHRS and YFSETQ. The V end lost 0 bases, the J end lost 0 bases, and 7 bases lay between the germline ends. The CDR3 is made up of 15 amino acids. In nucleotides, the CDR3 is TGCGCCAGCAGCTTGGCAACAGACTCTGGAAACACCATATATTTT. Residues: CASSLATDSGNTIYF.

This chain joins TRBV7-2 and TRBJ2-1; possibly TRBD1 for D (6 bases). Per germline, CDR1 SGHTA and CDR2 FQGNSA. The CDR3 has 13 residues. Deletions cut 0 bases from V and 6 bases from J, with 6 bases between. CDR3 coding DNA: TGTGCCAGCAGCTTAGCACAGGGCAATGAGCAGTTCTTC. Its protein is CASSLAQGNEQFF. Drawing the rest from reference TRBV7-2 and TRBJ2-1, the complete variable domain is GAGVSQSPSNKVTEKGKDVELRCDPISGHTALYWYRQSLGQGLEFLIYFQGNSAPDKSGLPSDRFSAERTGGSVSTLTIQRTQQEDSAVYLCASSLAQGNEQFFGPGTRLTVL.

This chain uses TRBV28 with TRBJ1-1, with D uncertain. From germline, CDR1 is MDHEN and CDR2 SYDVKM. This CDR3 is built from 12 residues. The germline V and J ends were trimmed by 7 bases and 1 base, with 7 bases remaining between them. The CDR3 protein is CASIYGNTEAFF. Written as DNA, the CDR3 is TGTGCCAGCATTTACGGGAACACTGAAGCTTTCTTT.

The chain joins TRBV5-6 to TRBJ2-7; TRBD2 agrees at 7 bases. The trim removed 4 bases at V and 3 bases at J, leaving 10 bases unmatched. CDR1 and CDR2 from the germline V gene are SGHDT and YYEEEE. This CDR3 has 15 amino acids. The CDR3 nucleotides read TGTGCCAGCAGCCCCTCTTTGGGGGGGTACTACGAGCAGTACGTC. This translates into CASSPSLGGYYEQYV.